The 5 T cell receptor beta chains below come from one sample, sequenced in a study of shared clonotypes between healthy human individuals. Produced via immunoSEQ multiplex PCR; TCRdb's table is partial and in-frame only. The sample includes 980,000 or so clones, roughly 72% seen only once; the top ten take around 1.5%. Sequenced material: memory CD4+ T cells sorted from blood. As to subset: CD45RA-negative fraction. Receptors originate from a man aged 18 to 29 in good health.

The chain couples TRBV29-1 to TRBJ1-2; D ambiguous. This CDR3 has 10 amino acids. The germline V gene encodes CDR1 SQVTM and CDR2 ANQGSEA. V gave up 5 bases and J gave up 6 bases, with 7 bases separating them. As DNA, the CDR3 is TGCAGCGTTAGGCAGGATGGCTACACCTTC. Protein sequence: CSVRQDGYTF.

J is TRBJ1-1 and V is TRBV6-1; TRBD1 agrees at 11 bases. The germline V gene encodes CDR1 MNHNS and CDR2 SASEGT. The V and J ends lost 1 base and 4 bases, in that order; junction bases with no gene match: 8. The CDR3 has 17 amino acids. The CDR3 DNA follows: TGTGCCAGCAGTGAAGGAAGGACAGGGGGCGCGGGCACTGAAGCTTTCTTT. It codes for CASSEGRTGGAGTEAFF.

CDR3: CASAVGANTEAFF. CDR3 coding DNA: TGTGCCAGCGCGGTAGGGGCGAACACTGAAGCTTTCTTT. This sequence joins TRBV6-5 and TRBJ1-1, with a tentative D call TRBD1 (5 bases). CDR1 and CDR2 (germline): MNHEY, SVGAGI. V lost 8 bases and J 1 base, leaving 11 bases between the germline ends. The CDR3 consists of 13 residues.

In nucleotides, the CDR3 is TGTGCCAGCAGCTCTACATACGCCAAAAACACCATATATTTT. Translated: CASSSTYAKNTIYF. The chain uses TRBV7-2 and TRBJ1-3; D unclear. V was shortened by 4 bases and J by 6 bases, with 13 bases between the two germline ends. The CDR3 sequence is 14 residues long. CDR1 is SGHTA, CDR2 FQGNSA, per germline. The variable domain in full, with the rest retrieved from reference TRBV7-2 and TRBJ1-3, is GAGVSQSPSNKVTEKGKDVELRCDPISGHTALYWYRQSLGQGLEFLIYFQGNSAPDKSGLPSDRFSAERTGGSVSTLTIQRTQQEDSAVYLCASSSTYAKNTIYFGEGSWLTVV.

The V and J genes are TRBV19 and TRBJ2-3, with D unclear. Looked up from germline, CDR1 is LNHDA and CDR2 is SQIVND (reference sequence). V was shortened by 6 bases and J by 1 base, with 11 bases between the two germline ends. CDR3 length: 14 amino acids. CDR3 loop: CASRISSGTDTQYF. CDR3 nucleotides: TGTGCCAGTAGGATTTCCTCGGGCACAGATACGCAGTATTTT.